The present T cell receptor (beta chain) was sequenced within a study of blood T cell repertoires in COVID-19. Looking at the study overall: In each case, the material was cDNA or gDNA derived from T cells, B-cell-depleted T cells, or PBMCs.

Seattle participants joined during active infection and were tracked over time. Original handling: Counts of nucleated cells, estimated from reference gene primer amplification, were obtained. Repertoires were generated with immunoSEQ multiplex PCR, while TCRdb's copy carries only in-frame clones and drops some. V, J and clone size are taken as reported in that table, and D and trimming were inferred from the DNA itself. The sample yields approximately 60,000 clones, 78% seen once. This CDR3 has 15 amino acids. Germline values: CDR1 SNHLY, CDR2 FYNNEI. Germline trimming cut 3 bases from V and 3 bases from J; bases unmatched to any gene: 5.

Sequenced input: peripheral blood. This sequence joins TRBV2 and TRBJ2-5; TRBD1 aligns across 9 bases. The receptor was isolated from a man in his sixties with COVID-19, enrolled during active disease. The CDR3 DNA is TGTGCCAGCAGTGATGGACAGGGGTGGAAAGAGACCCAGTACTTC. This codes for CASSDGQGWKETQYF.